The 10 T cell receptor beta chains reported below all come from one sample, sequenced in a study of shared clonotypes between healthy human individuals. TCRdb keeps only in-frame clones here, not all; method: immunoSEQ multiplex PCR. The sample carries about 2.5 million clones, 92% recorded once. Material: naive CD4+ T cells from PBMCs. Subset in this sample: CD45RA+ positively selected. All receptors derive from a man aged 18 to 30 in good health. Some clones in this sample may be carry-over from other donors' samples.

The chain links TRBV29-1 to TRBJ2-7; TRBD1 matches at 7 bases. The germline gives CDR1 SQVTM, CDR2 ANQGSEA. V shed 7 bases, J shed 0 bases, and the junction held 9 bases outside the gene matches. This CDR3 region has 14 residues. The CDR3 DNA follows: TGCAGCGCCCGGCGGACAGGCGACTCCTACGAGCAGTACTTC. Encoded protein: CSARRTGDSYEQYF.

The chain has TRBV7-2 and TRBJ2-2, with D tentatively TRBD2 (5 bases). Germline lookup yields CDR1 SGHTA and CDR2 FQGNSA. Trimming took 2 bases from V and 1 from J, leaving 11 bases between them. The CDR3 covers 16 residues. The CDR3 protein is CASSLIGVWNTGELFF. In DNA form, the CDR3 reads TGTGCCAGCAGCTTAATCGGGGTTTGGAACACCGGGGAGCTGTTTTTT.

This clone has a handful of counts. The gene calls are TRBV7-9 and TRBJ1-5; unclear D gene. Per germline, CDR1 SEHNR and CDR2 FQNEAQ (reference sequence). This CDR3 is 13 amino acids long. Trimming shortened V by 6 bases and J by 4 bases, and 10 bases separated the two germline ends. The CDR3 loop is CASSRDTNQPQHF. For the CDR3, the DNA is TGTGCCAGCAGTCGCGACACTAATCAGCCCCAGCATTTT.

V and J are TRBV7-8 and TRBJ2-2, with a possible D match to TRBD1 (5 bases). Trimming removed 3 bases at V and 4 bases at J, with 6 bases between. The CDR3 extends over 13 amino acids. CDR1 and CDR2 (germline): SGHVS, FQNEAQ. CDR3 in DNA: TGTGCCAGCAGCTTCAGGGTCACCGGGGAGCTGTTTTTT. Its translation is CASSFRVTGELFF.

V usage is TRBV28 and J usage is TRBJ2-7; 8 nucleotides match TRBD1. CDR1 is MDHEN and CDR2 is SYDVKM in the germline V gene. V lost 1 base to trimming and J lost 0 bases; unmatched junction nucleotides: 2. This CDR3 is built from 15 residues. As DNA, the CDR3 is TGTGCCAGCAGTTTATTGACAGGGGACTCCTACGAGCAGTACTTC. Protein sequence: CASSLLTGDSYEQYF.

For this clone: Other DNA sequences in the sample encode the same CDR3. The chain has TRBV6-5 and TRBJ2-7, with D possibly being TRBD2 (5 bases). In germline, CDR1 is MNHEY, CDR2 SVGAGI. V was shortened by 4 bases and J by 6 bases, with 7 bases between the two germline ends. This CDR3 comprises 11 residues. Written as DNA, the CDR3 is TGTGCCAGCAGTTCCCGGGGCGAGCAGTACTTC. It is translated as CASSSRGEQYF.

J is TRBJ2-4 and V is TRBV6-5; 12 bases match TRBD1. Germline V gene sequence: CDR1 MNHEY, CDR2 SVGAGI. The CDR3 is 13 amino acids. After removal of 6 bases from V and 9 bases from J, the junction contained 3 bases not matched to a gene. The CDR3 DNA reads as TGTGCCAGCAGGGGACAGGGGGCTAGCATTCAGTACTTC. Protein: CASRGQGASIQYF.

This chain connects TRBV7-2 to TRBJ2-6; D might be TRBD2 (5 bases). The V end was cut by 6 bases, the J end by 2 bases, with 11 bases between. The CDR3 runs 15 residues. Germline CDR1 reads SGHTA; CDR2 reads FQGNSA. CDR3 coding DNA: TGTGCCAGCAGGAAGGAGGTTACTGGGGCCAACGTCCTGACTTTC. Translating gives CASRKEVTGANVLTF.

CDR3 nucleotide sequence: TGTGCCAGCAGCTTGGTTGCCCGGAGCCGCAGGGCCAAAAACATTCAGTACTTC. Translated, it gives CASSLVARSRRAKNIQYF. The rearrangement links TRBV11-2 to TRBJ2-4; D is uncertain. Germline CDR1 SGHAT, CDR2 FQNNGV. The CDR3 contains 18 residues. V was trimmed by 3 bases and J by 1 base, leaving 19 bases between them.

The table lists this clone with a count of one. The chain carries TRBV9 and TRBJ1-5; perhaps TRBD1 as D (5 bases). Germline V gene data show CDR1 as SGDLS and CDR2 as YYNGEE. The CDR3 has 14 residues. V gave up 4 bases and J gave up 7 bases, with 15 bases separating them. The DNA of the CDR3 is TGTGCCAGCAGCTTATCGGGGGATGGCCAGCCCCAGCATTTT. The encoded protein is CASSLSGDGQPQHF.